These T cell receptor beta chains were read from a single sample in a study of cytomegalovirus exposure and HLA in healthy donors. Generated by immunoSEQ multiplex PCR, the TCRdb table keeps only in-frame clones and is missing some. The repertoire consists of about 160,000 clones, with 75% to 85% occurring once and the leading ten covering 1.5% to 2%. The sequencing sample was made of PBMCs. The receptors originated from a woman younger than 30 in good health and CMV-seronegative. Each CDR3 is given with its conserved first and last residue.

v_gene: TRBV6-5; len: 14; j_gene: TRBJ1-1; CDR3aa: CASSGGLGNTEAFF
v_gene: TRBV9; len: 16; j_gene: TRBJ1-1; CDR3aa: CASSVAGGERSTEAFF
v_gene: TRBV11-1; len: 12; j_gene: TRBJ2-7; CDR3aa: CASSFVGHEQYF
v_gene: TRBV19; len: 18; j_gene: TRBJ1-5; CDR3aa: CASSITGSSRYPDQPQHF
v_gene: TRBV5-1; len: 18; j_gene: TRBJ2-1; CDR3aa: CASSLDGLAGASYNEQFF
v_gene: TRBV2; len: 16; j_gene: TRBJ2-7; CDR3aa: CASSEGLAGGQYEQYF
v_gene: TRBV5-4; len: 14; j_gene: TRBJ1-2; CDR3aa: CASSLGTGNYGYTF
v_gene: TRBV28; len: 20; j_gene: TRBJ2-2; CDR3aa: CASSLLGGARTGENTGELFF
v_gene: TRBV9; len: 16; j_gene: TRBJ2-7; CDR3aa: CASSSRAGGPWYEQYF
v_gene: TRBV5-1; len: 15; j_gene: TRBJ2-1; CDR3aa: CASSLPGETHNEQFF
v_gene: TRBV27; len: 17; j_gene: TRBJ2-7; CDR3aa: CASSLWGSGSVSYEQYF
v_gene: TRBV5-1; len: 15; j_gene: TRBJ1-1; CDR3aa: CASSYSTGVLTEAFF
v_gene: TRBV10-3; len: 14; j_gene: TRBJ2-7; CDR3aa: CAISDSTKSYEQYF
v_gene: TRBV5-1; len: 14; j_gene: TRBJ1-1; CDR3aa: CASSFYTGDPEAFF
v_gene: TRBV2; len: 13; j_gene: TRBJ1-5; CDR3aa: CASIADRNQPQHF
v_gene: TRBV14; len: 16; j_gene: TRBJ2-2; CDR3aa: CASSQVSGGPTGELFF
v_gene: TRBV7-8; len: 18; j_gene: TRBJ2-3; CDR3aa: CASSLAGGGPSLTDTQYF
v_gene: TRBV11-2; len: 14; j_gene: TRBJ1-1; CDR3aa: CASSGGWEGTEAFF
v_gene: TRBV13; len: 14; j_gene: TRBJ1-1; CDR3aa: CASSPWTENTEAFF
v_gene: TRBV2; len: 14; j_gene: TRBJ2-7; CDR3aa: CASNVERGTYEQYF
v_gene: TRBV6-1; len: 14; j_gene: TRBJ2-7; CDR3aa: CASRSSAGSYEQYF
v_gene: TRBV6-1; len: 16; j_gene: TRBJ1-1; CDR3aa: CASSVRAGGADTEAFF
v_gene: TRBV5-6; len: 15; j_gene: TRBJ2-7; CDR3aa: CASSFGLAGANEQYF
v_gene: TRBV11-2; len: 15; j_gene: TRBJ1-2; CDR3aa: CASSLVVYFNYGYTF
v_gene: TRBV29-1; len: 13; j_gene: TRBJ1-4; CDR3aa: CSVSAGGQGKLFF
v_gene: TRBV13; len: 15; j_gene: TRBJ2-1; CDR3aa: CASSLDRAGRTKQFF
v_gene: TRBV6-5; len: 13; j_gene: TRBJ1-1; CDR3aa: CASSFQKNTEAFF
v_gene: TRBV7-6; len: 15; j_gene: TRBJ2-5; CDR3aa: CASSQMDRGRREQYF
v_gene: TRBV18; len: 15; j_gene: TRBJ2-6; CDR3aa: CASSPPSSGANVLTF
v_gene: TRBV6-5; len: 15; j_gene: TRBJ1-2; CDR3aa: CASSWDRIGTNGYTF
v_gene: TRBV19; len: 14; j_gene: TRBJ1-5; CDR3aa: CASDATGGLQPQHF
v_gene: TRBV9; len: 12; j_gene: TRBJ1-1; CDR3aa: CASSVGSGEAFF
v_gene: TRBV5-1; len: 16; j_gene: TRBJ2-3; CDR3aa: CASGRWGGRTADTQYF
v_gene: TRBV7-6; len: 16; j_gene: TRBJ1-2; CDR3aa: CASSRYRDRQNYGYTF
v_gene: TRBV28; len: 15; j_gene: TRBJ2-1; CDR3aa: CASSLGSGHYNEQFF
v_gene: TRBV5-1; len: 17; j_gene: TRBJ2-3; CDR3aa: CASSLGLAGGSTDTQYF
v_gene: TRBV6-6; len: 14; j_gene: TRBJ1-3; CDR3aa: CASRWDYSGNTIYF
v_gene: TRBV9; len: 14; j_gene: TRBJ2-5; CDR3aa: CASSVAGRSGVQYF
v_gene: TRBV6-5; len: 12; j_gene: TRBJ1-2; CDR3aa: CASRTGSYGYTF
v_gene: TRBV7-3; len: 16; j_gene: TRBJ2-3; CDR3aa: CASSPPGLAGTDTQYF
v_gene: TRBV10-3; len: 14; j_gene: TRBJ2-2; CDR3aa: CAISESEGTGELFF
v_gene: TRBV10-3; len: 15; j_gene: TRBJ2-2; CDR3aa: CAIKSETQNTGELFF
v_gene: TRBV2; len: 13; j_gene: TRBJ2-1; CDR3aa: CASKSYSYNEQFF
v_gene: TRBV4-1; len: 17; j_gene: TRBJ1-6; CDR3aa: CASSPRTGSSYNSPLHF